This TCR beta chain was obtained from a study of blood T cell repertoires in COVID-19. Study in general: Italy, Spain and the United States were the sources of the convalescent and acute COVID-19 samples.

Produced via immunoSEQ multiplex PCR; TCRdb's table is partial and in-frame only. The sample includes 200,000 to 250,000 clones, 80% to 90% seen only once; the top ten take more than 1.5%. The germline V gene encodes CDR1 SGHRS and CDR2 YFSETQ. This CDR3 is built from 15 residues. V was pared by 4 bases and J by 1 base, with 14 bases between. The specimen sequenced was PBMCs or T cells enriched from blood (not recorded which). This clonotype was sampled from a man aged 35-49 years who had recovered from COVID-19. The genes are TRBV5-1 and TRBJ1-2; D is possibly TRBD1 (5 bases). In DNA, the CDR3 is TGCGCCAGCAGCACGGACCCAGGGCTTAACTATGGCTACACCTTC. It encodes CASSTDPGLNYGYTF.